This entry lists 21 T cell receptor beta chains sequenced from one sample in a study of OX40 agonist ivuxolimab in advanced cancers. The method was immunoSEQ multiplex PCR; TCRdb's version includes in-frame clones alone and lacks a portion of them. The sample holds about 19,000 clones, around 74% seen once. The sequences come from CD4+ or CD8+ T cells sorted from blood, collected in a trial of the OX40 agonist ivuxolimab. The receptor source for this set is an adult with an advanced solid tumor such as melanoma, head and neck, liver or kidney cancer.

The chain links TRBV25-1 to TRBJ2-2, with D perhaps TRBD1 or TRBD2 (5 bases each). This CDR3 is 15 amino acids long. Trimming removed 3 bases at V and 5 bases at J, with 13 bases between. The germline gives CDR1 MGHDK, CDR2 SYGVNS. This CDR3 reads CASSERGSGTGELFF. The CDR3 nucleotides read TGTGCCAGCAGTGAGAGGGGCTCGGGGACCGGGGAGCTGTTTTTT.

V and J are TRBV30 and TRBJ1-1; possible D gene TRBD1, 6 bases. CDR1 is GTSNPN, CDR2 SVGIG, per germline (reference sequence). V was shortened by 4 bases and J by 1 base, with 13 bases between the two germline ends. This CDR3 has 14 amino acids. CDR3 sequence (DNA): TGTGCCTGGATCGAGGACAGCTCGAACACTGAAGCTTTCTTT. Its translation is CAWIEDSSNTEAFF.

The V gene is TRBV5-6, the J gene TRBJ2-1; D is unclear. CDR1 is SGHDT and CDR2 is YYEEEE in the germline V gene. The CDR3 totals 13 residues. Deletions cut 0 bases from V and 6 bases from J, with 7 bases between. In nucleotides, the CDR3 is TGTGCCAGCAGCTTGGCCTTTCGCAATGAGCAGTTCTTC. It codes for CASSLAFRNEQFF.

The CDR3: CSVVKRLRDRYNEQFF. CDR3 sequence (DNA): TGCAGCGTGGTAAAGAGACTCCGGGACAGGTACAATGAGCAGTTCTTC. V is TRBV29-1 and J is TRBJ2-1; 8 nucleotides match TRBD1. The CDR3 length is 16 residues. CDR1 is SQVTM and CDR2 is ANQGSEA in the germline V gene. With V trimmed by 6 bases and J by 4 bases, 14 bases remained unmatched.

This clone was seen a handful of times. The genes are TRBV9 and TRBJ1-1, with TRBD1 matching over 9 bases. Losses at the gene ends were 4 bases for V and 5 bases for J; bases not matched to a gene: 9. This CDR3 comprises 15 residues. Germline V CDR1 and CDR2: SGDLS, YYNGEE. The CDR3 bases are TGTGCCAGCAGCCCCGAAGGGACAGGGTGGACTGAAGCTTTCTTT. It encodes CASSPEGTGWTEAFF.

The genes are TRBV29-1 and TRBJ2-3; 12 bases fit TRBD1. V trimming: 3 bases; J trimming: 3 bases; junction bases outside the gene matches: 7. CDR3 length: 16 residues. Germline CDR1 SQVTM, CDR2 ANQGSEA. This CDR3 is CSVDGAGQGATDTQYF. DNA for the CDR3: TGCAGCGTTGACGGCGCGGGACAGGGGGCAACAGATACGCAGTATTTT.

The CDR3 DNA follows: TGTGCCAGCAGCCCCTTCCCGGGGGCTGAAGCTTTCTTT. Translated, it gives CASSPFPGAEAFF. V usage is TRBV27 and J usage is TRBJ1-1; a possible D gene is TRBD1 (5 bases). Germline loops: CDR1 MNHEY, CDR2 SMNVEV (reference sequence). The CDR3 covers 13 residues. V shed 6 bases and J shed 6 bases, with 14 bases lying between them.

This sequence joins TRBV9 and TRBJ1-2, with D uncertain. There are 14 residues in the CDR3. CDR1 is SGDLS, CDR2 YYNGEE, per germline. Trimming removed 0 bases from V and 8 bases from J, with 14 bases in between. CDR3 DNA: TGTGCCAGCAGCGTAGCCGGACTAAATGAGGGCTACACCTTC. This gives the protein CASSVAGLNEGYTF. The full variable domain, in which reference TRBV9 and TRBJ1-2 provide the parts outside the CDR3, is DSGVTQTPKHLITATGQRVTLRCSPRSGDLSVYWYQQSLDQGLQFLIQYYNGEERAKGNILERFSAQQFPDLHSELNLSSLELGDSALYFCASSVAGLNEGYTFGSGTRLTVV.

V gene TRBV18 combines with J gene TRBJ2-7; D not certain. Trimming cost V 3 bases and J 4 bases, with 4 bases left between them. CDR1 is KGHSH, CDR2 LQKENI, per germline. This CDR3 spans 11 amino acids. The CDR3 loop is CASSPNYEQYF. In DNA form, the CDR3 reads TGTGCCAGCTCACCCAATTACGAGCAGTACTTC.

V gene TRBV4-2 combines with J gene TRBJ2-3, with 11 bases aligning to TRBD2. Germline CDR1 reads LGHNA; CDR2 reads YNFKEQ. J was trimmed by 4 bases and V by 1 base; bases with no gene match: 4. The CDR3 runs 16 residues. CDR3 loop: CASSQGLAGGPDTQYF. The CDR3, as DNA: TGTGCCAGCAGCCAAGGTCTAGCGGGGGGTCCAGATACGCAGTATTTT.

This clone is labeled as medium-sized. This chain links TRBV25-1 with TRBJ1-2; the D gene is possibly TRBD1 (5 bases). The CDR3 length is 12 residues. V shed 10 bases and J shed 3 bases, with 12 bases lying between them. From germline, CDR1 is MGHDK and CDR2 SYGVNS. CDR3 amino acids: CATWGNDYGYTF. The CDR3 DNA is TGTGCCACCTGGGGGAATGACTATGGCTACACCTTC.

V gene TRBV7-2 combines with J gene TRBJ1-1; D is ambiguous. Trimming cost V 5 bases and J 4 bases, with 11 bases left between them. The CDR3 has 13 amino acids. Germline V lookup: CDR1 SGHTA, CDR2 FQGNSA. The CDR3: CASSLMGFTEAFF. As DNA, the CDR3 is TGTGCCAGCAGCCTCATGGGATTCACTGAAGCTTTCTTT.

CDR3 in amino acids: CASSFPRAVGTDTQYF. The CDR3 DNA reads TGTGCCAGCAGTTTCCCTCGAGCGGTAGGCACAGATACGCAGTATTTT. The chain combines TRBV28 with TRBJ2-3, with a tentative D call TRBD2 (5 bases). Germline lookup yields CDR1 MDHEN and CDR2 SYDVKM. The ends were cut back, 3 bases at V and 1 base at J, with 14 bases in the middle. The CDR3 length is 16 residues.

This chain connects TRBV7-6 to TRBJ1-1; the D is unclear. CDR1 and CDR2 from the germline V gene are SGHVS and FNYEAQ. Trimming took off 4 bases at V and 3 bases at J, with 15 bases between the two ends. This CDR3 has 15 residues. CDR3 nucleotide sequence: TGTGCCAGCAGCTCGTTTCTAGGGCTGGACACTGAAGCTTTCTTT. Protein sequence: CASSSFLGLDTEAFF.

V and J are TRBV4-1 and TRBJ1-5, with D perhaps TRBD1 (5 bases). V was cut by 4 bases and J by 1 base, with 11 bases left in between. The CDR3 has 15 amino acids. CDR1 and CDR2 (germline): MGHRA, YSYEKL. The CDR3 region is CASSPDGGSNQPQHF. CDR3 nucleotides: TGCGCCAGCAGCCCCGATGGGGGGAGCAATCAGCCCCAGCATTTT.

J is TRBJ2-2 and V is TRBV9, with unresolved D. Germline V CDR1 and CDR2: SGDLS, YYNGEE. Trimming removed 1 base at V and 2 bases at J, with 9 bases between. The CDR3 sequence is 15 residues long. The CDR3 nucleotides are TGTGCCAGCAGCGTAATGGCAACCAACACCGGGGAGCTGTTTTTT. Its translation is CASSVMATNTGELFF.

The genes are TRBV11-3 and TRBJ1-1; no clear D gene. Germline loops: CDR1 SGHNT, CDR2 YENEEA. This CDR3 region has 15 residues. The V end lost 10 bases, the J end lost 3 bases, and 21 bases lay between the germline ends. CDR3 nucleotides: TGTGCCACCCACCCTCTCGGGGTTAGGCACACTGAAGCTTTCTTT. It specifies CATHPLGVRHTEAFF. The full variable domain, completed using reference TRBV11-3 and TRBJ1-1, is EAGVVQSPRYKIIEKKQPVAFWCNPISGHNTLYWYLQNLGQGPELLIRYENEEAVDDSQLPKDRFSAERLKGVDSTLKIQPAELGDSAVYLCATHPLGVRHTEAFFGQGTRLTVV.

The chain recombines TRBV7-9 with TRBJ2-1; D gene uncertain. The ends were cut back, 6 bases at V and 1 base at J, with 10 bases in the middle. The CDR3 covers 14 residues. Per germline, CDR1 SEHNR and CDR2 FQNEAQ (reference sequence). CDR3 amino acids: CASSKRPSYNEQFF. The CDR3 nucleotides read TGTGCCAGCAGTAAGAGGCCTTCCTACAATGAGCAGTTCTTC. The full variable domain, its missing parts supplied by reference TRBV7-9 and TRBJ2-1, is DTGVSQNPRHKITKRGQNVTFRCDPISEHNRLYWYRQTLGQGPEFLTYFQNEAQLEKSRLLSDRFSAERPKGSFSTLEIQRTEQGDSAMYLCASSKRPSYNEQFFGPGTRLTVL.

This clone appeared once. The V and J genes are TRBV5-1 and TRBJ2-1; TRBD1 agrees at 9 bases. The CDR3 spans 17 residues. Trimming removed 0 bases from V and 4 bases from J; junction bases left unmatched: 8. From germline, CDR1 is SGHRS and CDR2 YFSETQ. CDR3 sequence (DNA): TGCGCCAGCAGCTTGGATCAGGGACAGGGAATTTACAATGAGCAGTTCTTC. This encodes CASSLDQGQGIYNEQFF.

The gene calls are TRBV9 and TRBJ1-2, with D perhaps matching TRBD1 (5 bases). Germline lookup yields CDR1 SGDLS and CDR2 YYNGEE. This CDR3 has 14 amino acids. V shed 0 bases and J shed 8 bases, with 14 bases lying between them. The CDR3 nucleotides are TGTGCCAGCAGCGTAGGTGGGGGGACCAAAGGCTACACCTTC. Its protein is CASSVGGGTKGYTF.

The V call is TRBV19, the J call TRBJ1-5; D call uncertain. The CDR3 runs 14 residues. With 2 bases removed from V and 5 bases from J, the gap between germline ends came to 10 bases. Germline V gene data show CDR1 as LNHDA and CDR2 as SQIVND (reference sequence). CDR3 bases: TGTGCCAGTAGTATATGGGCCGTCGATCAGCCCCAGCATTTT. Amino acid sequence: CASSIWAVDQPQHF.